What follows are 29 T cell receptor beta chains derived from one specimen sequenced in a study of blood T cell repertoires in COVID-19 (dated by TCRdb to the early 2020s). Receptor amplification or capture employed the immunoSEQ multiplex PCR assay. As stored in TCRdb, this immuneACCESS dataset retains in-frame rearrangements with V and J assigned. A fraction of the clones does not appear; measured against another copy, unresolved V genes explain less than half of the discrepancy, and the remainder lacks a known reason. This sample is represented by about 310,000 clones; nearly 90% of them were singletons. The biggest ten clones account for around 9% of the sample. The sample comprised PBMCs or T cells enriched from blood (not recorded which). Receptors originate from a woman aged 30 to 39 who had recovered from COVID-19.

J is TRBJ1-3 and V is TRBV5-1; the D is unclear. The V gene lost 3 bases and the J gene lost 3 bases, with 13 bases spanning the gap. The CDR3 is 15 residues long. Germline CDR1 reads SGHRS; CDR2 reads YFSETQ. CDR3 DNA sequence: TGCGCCAGCAGCTGGTCATCCGGGGATGGAAACACCATATATTTT. Translated, it gives CASSWSSGDGNTIYF.

V usage is TRBV2 and J usage is TRBJ1-5, with 8 bases aligning to TRBD1. This CDR3 contains 14 residues. In germline, CDR1 is SNHLY, CDR2 FYNNEI. Trimming took 6 bases from V and 6 from J; bases not matched to a gene: 7. The CDR3 bases are TGTGCCAGCAGACAAGACAGGGGCTTTCAGCCCCAGCATTTT. Translation gives CASRQDRGFQPQHF.

The chain is built from TRBV28 and TRBJ1-1, with 7 bases identical to TRBD1. The CDR3 consists of 18 residues. Germline CDR1 reads MDHEN; CDR2 reads SYDVKM. V shed 3 bases and J 0 bases; nucleotides not matched to a gene: 13. The CDR3 region is CASSFTQNRGTVNTEAFF. CDR3 DNA: TGTGCCAGCAGTTTTACCCAAAACCGCGGGACAGTGAACACTGAAGCTTTCTTT.

A single count supports this clone. The chain joins TRBV19 to TRBJ1-2; tentatively, D is TRBD1 (5 bases). Germline CDR1 is LNHDA and CDR2 is SQIVND (reference sequence). V was shortened by 5 bases and J by 6 bases, with 19 bases between the two germline ends. The CDR3 consists of 15 residues. The chain's CDR3 is CASSRQSGDRHGYTF. In nucleotides, the CDR3 is TGTGCCAGTAGTCGACAGTCTGGGGATCGGCATGGCTACACCTTC.

This clone has a single count. The V and J genes are TRBV6-1 and TRBJ2-2; D is perhaps TRBD2 (6 bases). The CDR3 sequence is 15 residues long. Germline CDR1 reads MNHNS; CDR2 reads SASEGT. Trimming stripped 2 bases from V and 6 bases from J, with 13 bases between. The CDR3 nucleotides are TGTGCCAGCAGTGAATTCGGGAGTCGGGCCGGGGAGCTGTTTTTT. It specifies CASSEFGSRAGELFF.

The V and J genes are TRBV7-9 and TRBJ1-6; D is ambiguous. The CDR3 is 16 residues long. With 5 bases removed from V and 5 bases from J, the gap between germline ends came to 16 bases. Germline-derived CDR1 and CDR2 are SEHNR and FQNEAQ (reference sequence). CDR3 sequence reads: CASSVEGPGDNSPLHF. CDR3 coding DNA: TGTGCCAGCAGCGTAGAGGGCCCCGGGGATAATTCACCCCTCCACTTT.

V usage is TRBV12-5 and J usage is TRBJ2-7; 14 positions match TRBD2. The CDR3 runs 19 residues. Germline V gene data show CDR1 as LGHNT and CDR2 as FRNRAP. V shed 5 bases, J shed 4 bases, and the junction held 16 bases outside the gene matches. The CDR3 sequence: CASGQQAGLAGEQGYEQYF. DNA for the CDR3: TGTGCTAGTGGTCAACAGGCGGGACTAGCGGGAGAACAAGGTTACGAGCAGTACTTC.

The V and J genes are TRBV10-3 and TRBJ2-7, with TRBD1 as a possible D gene (6 bases). The CDR3 has 14 residues. Per the germline V gene, CDR1 is ENHRY and CDR2 is SYGVKD. The V end was cut by 2 bases, the J end by 6 bases, with 14 bases between. The CDR3 protein is CAISEGTGIGEQYF. In DNA, the CDR3 is TGTGCCATCAGTGAGGGAACAGGGATTGGCGAGCAGTACTTC.

The gene calls are TRBV9 and TRBJ2-2; no reliable D call. The length of the CDR3 is 11 residues. The germline CDR1 and CDR2 sequences are SGDLS and YYNGEE. Trimming removed 0 bases from V and 8 bases from J, with 2 bases in between. The DNA for the CDR3 is TGTGCCAGCAGCGTAGCGGGGGAGCTGTTTTTT. Its translation is CASSVAGELFF. The full variable domain, completed using reference TRBV9 and TRBJ2-2, is DSGVTQTPKHLITATGQRVTLRCSPRSGDLSVYWYQQSLDQGLQFLIQYYNGEERAKGNILERFSAQQFPDLHSELNLSSLELGDSALYFCASSVAGELFFGEGSRLTVL.

V gene TRBV7-6 combines with J gene TRBJ1-2, with D possibly TRBD1 on 5 matching bases. V lost 1 base and J 4 bases, leaving 10 bases between the germline ends. Germline V gene data show CDR1 as SGHVS and CDR2 as FNYEAQ. The CDR3 contains 14 residues. CDR3 amino acids: CASSLDTTVYGYTF. Here the CDR3 DNA reads TGTGCCAGCAGCTTAGATACGACAGTCTATGGCTACACCTTC.

This clone was observed a few times. The chain employs TRBV27 and TRBJ1-1, with 7 bases aligning to TRBD1. J was trimmed by 1 base and V by 7 bases; bases with no gene match: 9. This CDR3 region has 15 residues. CDR1 MNHEY and CDR2 SMNVEV come from the germline V gene (reference sequence). Written as DNA, the CDR3 is TGTGCCAGCATAACCGGGGACAGCCCGAACACTGAAGCTTTCTTT. Its protein product is CASITGDSPNTEAFF.

V gene TRBV15 combines with J gene TRBJ1-1; weak D call: TRBD1 (5 bases). In germline, CDR1 is LNHNV, CDR2 YYDKDF (reference sequence). The CDR3 has 16 amino acids. Deletions cut 0 bases from V and 5 bases from J, with 16 bases between. The DNA for the CDR3 is TGTGCCACCAGCAGAGATCAGTTTGGGGGAGGGACTGAAGCTTTCTTT. Its protein product is CATSRDQFGGGTEAFF.

The chain recombines TRBV29-1 with TRBJ1-5; TRBD1 aligns across 9 bases. V lost 0 bases to trimming and J lost 5 bases; unmatched junction nucleotides: 14. CDR1 and CDR2 from the germline V gene are SQVTM and ANQGSEA. The CDR3 length is 18 residues. The CDR3 loop is CSVEDRYRGQSVYQPQHF. The CDR3 DNA is TGCAGCGTTGAAGATCGCTACAGGGGGCAGTCGGTATATCAGCCCCAGCATTTT.

The gene calls are TRBV5-1 and TRBJ2-7; D is perhaps TRBD2 (5 bases). Germline V gives CDR1 SGHRS, CDR2 YFSETQ. CDR3 length equals 11 residues. The V and J ends lost 8 bases and 3 bases respectively, with 9 bases between them. The CDR3 nucleotides are TGCGCCAGTGGGGAGAGCTACGAGCAGTACTTC. Translation gives CASGESYEQYF. The full variable domain, its missing parts supplied by reference TRBV5-1 and TRBJ2-7, is KAGVTQTPRYLIKTRGQQVTLSCSPISGHRSVSWYQQTPGQGLQFLFEYFSETQRNKGNFPGRFSGRQFSNSRSEMNVSTLELGDSALYLCASGESYEQYFGPGTRLTVT.

The genes are TRBV5-1 and TRBJ1-2, with 11 positions matching TRBD1. The CDR3 runs to 14 residues. V shed 4 bases, J shed 7 bases, and the junction held 6 bases outside the gene matches. CDR1 is SGHRS, CDR2 YFSETQ, per germline. DNA for the CDR3: TGCGCCAGCAGCGTGGGACAGGGGGTGAGTGGCTACACCTTC. Translating gives CASSVGQGVSGYTF.

This clone has more than one count but fewer than ten. This rearrangement joins TRBV28 to TRBJ2-7; tentatively, D is TRBD2 (7 bases). The germline V and J ends were trimmed by 8 bases and 4 bases, with 15 bases remaining between them. CDR1 is MDHEN and CDR2 is SYDVKM in the germline V gene. The length of the CDR3 is 13 residues. The CDR3 bases are TGTGCCAGCGAACCCCGGGGGGCGTACGAGCAGTACTTC. This codes for CASEPRGAYEQYF.

This chain links TRBV7-9 with TRBJ1-2; D remains ambiguous. CDR3 length equals 14 residues. V lost 1 base and J 5 bases, leaving 11 bases between the germline ends. Per the germline V gene, CDR1 is SEHNR and CDR2 is FQNEAQ (reference sequence). Here the CDR3 reads CASSLGSSLYGYTF. CDR3 DNA sequence: TGTGCCAGCAGCTTAGGGAGCAGCCTTTATGGCTACACCTTC.

This chain uses TRBV7-8 with TRBJ2-1; maybe TRBD1 (5 bases). Germline CDR1 SGHVS, CDR2 FQNEAQ. Trimming took off 5 bases at V and 8 bases at J, with 22 bases between the two ends. The CDR3 consists of 16 residues. The CDR3 nucleotides are TGTGCCAGCAGCATGACAAGGACAAATCTGAAGGATGAGCAGTTCTTC. Translation: CASSMTRTNLKDEQFF.

The chain recombines TRBV4-1 with TRBJ1-5, with TRBD1 matching 9 bases. The CDR3 runs 16 residues. In germline, CDR1 is MGHRA, CDR2 YSYEKL. The junction had 8 bases not matched to a gene; V was cut back by 4 bases and J by 4 bases. This CDR3 reads CASSRIQGAGNQPQHF. The CDR3 region has the DNA TGCGCCAGCAGCCGGATACAGGGGGCGGGGAATCAGCCCCAGCATTTT.

This sequence joins TRBV25-1 and TRBJ1-2, with unresolved D. Germline CDR1 MGHDK, CDR2 SYGVNS. Trimming left V 0 bases short and J 3 bases short, with 8 bases between. The CDR3 is made up of 14 amino acids. CDR3 amino acids: CASSEYGGYYGYTF. In nucleotides, the CDR3 is TGTGCCAGCAGTGAATATGGCGGATACTATGGCTACACCTTC.

V and J are TRBV4-1 and TRBJ2-5, with 12 nucleotides matching TRBD2. CDR3 length equals 19 residues. CDR1 and CDR2 from the germline V gene are MGHRA and YSYEKL. J was trimmed by 2 bases and V by 1 base; bases with no gene match: 11. CDR3 sequence reads: CASSQGLAGVTLLQETQYF. CDR3 coding DNA: TGCGCCAGCAGCCAAGGACTAGCGGGAGTTACCCTCCTTCAAGAGACCCAGTACTTC.

The chain uses TRBV14 and TRBJ2-7, with D hard to call. The CDR3 extends over 15 amino acids. Germline values: CDR1 SGHDN, CDR2 FVKESK. The V and J ends lost 1 base and 0 bases respectively, with 10 bases between them. CDR3 nucleotide sequence: TGTGCCAGCAGCCAAGCAATAGTTCTCTCCTACGAGCAGTACTTC. As protein: CASSQAIVLSYEQYF.

This chain uses TRBV4-1 with TRBJ1-2; no clear D. Germline CDR1 reads MGHRA; CDR2 reads YSYEKL. The V end lost 1 base, the J end lost 1 base, and 16 bases lay between the germline ends. The CDR3 runs to 17 residues. The CDR3: CASSQGFTASNNYGYTF. As DNA, the CDR3 is TGCGCCAGCAGCCAAGGGTTCACAGCTTCTAATAACTATGGCTACACCTTC.

The rearrangement links TRBV24-1 to TRBJ1-1, with 8 bases aligning to TRBD1. Trimming at V came to 5 bases and at J to 4 bases, leaving 2 bases not matched to a gene. This CDR3 has 13 amino acids. Germline V lookup: CDR1 KGHDR, CDR2 SFDVKD. CDR3: CATSATGGTEAFF. The CDR3 nucleotides read TGTGCCACCAGTGCAACAGGGGGCACTGAAGCTTTCTTT.

The chain is built from TRBV10-2 and TRBJ1-2, with 8 nucleotides matching TRBD1. CDR1 WSHSY and CDR2 SAAADI come from the germline V gene. The junction had 8 bases not matched to a gene; V was cut back by 6 bases and J by 8 bases. This CDR3 is built from 13 residues. CDR3 in amino acids: CASRPTGEGGYTF. In DNA form, the CDR3 reads TGCGCCAGCAGGCCGACAGGGGAGGGCGGCTACACCTTC.

This clone was counted a few times. The V call is TRBV7-9, the J call TRBJ1-2; TRBD1 matches at 7 bases. The germline V gene encodes CDR1 SEHNR and CDR2 FQNEAQ (reference sequence). V lost 1 base and J lost 5; bases outside the gene matches: 7. The CDR3 contains 15 residues. The CDR3 DNA reads TGTGCCAGCAGCTTAGAGACAGGGATACGTTATGGCTACACCTTC. Translating gives CASSLETGIRYGYTF.

This chain links TRBV5-1 with TRBJ1-3; perhaps TRBD1 as D (5 bases). The V gene lost 3 bases and the J gene lost 0 bases, with 7 bases spanning the gap. Germline V gives CDR1 SGHRS, CDR2 YFSETQ. The CDR3 spans 14 residues. This CDR3 is CASSSDTSGNTIYF. CDR3 bases: TGCGCCAGCAGCTCGGACACCTCTGGAAACACCATATATTTT.

V gene TRBV28 combines with J gene TRBJ2-7; D gene uncertain. The CDR3 totals 13 residues. V was cut by 3 bases and J by 2 bases, with 8 bases left in between. In germline, CDR1 is MDHEN, CDR2 SYDVKM. CDR3 nucleotides: TGTGCCAGCAGTTTGGGCACCACCTACGAGCAGTACTTC. This sequence encodes CASSLGTTYEQYF.

The V call is TRBV6-2 or TRBV6-3, the J call TRBJ2-1; TRBD2 aligns across 10 bases. The CDR3 consists of 17 residues. Trimming took 6 bases from V and 7 from J; bases not matched to a gene: 15. Germline loops: CDR1 MNHEY, CDR2 SVGEGT. CDR3 sequence (DNA): TGTGCCAGCAGCCTACTTTTACTAGCGGGATTCGATAATGAGCAGTTCTTC. This codes for CASSLLLLAGFDNEQFF.